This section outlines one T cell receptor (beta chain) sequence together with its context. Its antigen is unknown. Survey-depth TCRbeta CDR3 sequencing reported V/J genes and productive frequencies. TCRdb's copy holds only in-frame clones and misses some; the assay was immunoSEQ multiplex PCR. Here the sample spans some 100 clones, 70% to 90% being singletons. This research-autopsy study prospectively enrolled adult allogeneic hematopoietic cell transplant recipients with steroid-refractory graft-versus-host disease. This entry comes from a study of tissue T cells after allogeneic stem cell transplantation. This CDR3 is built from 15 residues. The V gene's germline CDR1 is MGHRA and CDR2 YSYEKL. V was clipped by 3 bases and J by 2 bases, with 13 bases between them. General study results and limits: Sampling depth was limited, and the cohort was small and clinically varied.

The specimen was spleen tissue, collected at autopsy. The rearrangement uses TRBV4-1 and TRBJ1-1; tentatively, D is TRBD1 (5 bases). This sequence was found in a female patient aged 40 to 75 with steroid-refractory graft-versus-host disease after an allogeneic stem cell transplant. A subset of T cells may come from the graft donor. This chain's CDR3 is CASSQARGSNTEAFF. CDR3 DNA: TGCGCCAGCAGCCAGGCTAGGGGTTCCAACACTGAAGCTTTCTTT.